The 12 T cell receptor beta chains listed next were all sequenced from one sample in a study of blood T cell repertoires in COVID-19 (dated by TCRdb to the early 2020s). Libraries were prepared through the immunoSEQ multiplex PCR assay. Entries here come from immuneACCESS through TCRdb and include only in-frame sequences with V and J called. Some clones fail to appear in such tables; in the studies checked, an unresolved V gene covers under half of the shortfall, and the cause of the remainder is unknown. The sample includes approximately 240,000 clones, with around four fifths observed a single time. Of the sample, around 6.5% is held by the ten largest clones. Sequencing was carried out using peripheral blood. The source of these receptors is a woman aged 55 to 70 with active or convalescent COVID-19.

The chain is built from TRBV9 and TRBJ2-3; D possibly corresponds to TRBD2 (5 bases). Germline lookup yields CDR1 SGDLS and CDR2 YYNGEE. This CDR3 is built from 18 residues. Between the trimmed V and J ends, which lost 1 base and 4 bases, there was a span of 22 bases. CDR3 region: CASSVSPGGSGSPDTQYF. As DNA, the CDR3 is TGTGCCAGCAGCGTATCCCCCGGCGGCTCGGGAAGTCCAGATACGCAGTATTTT.

V and J are TRBV27 and TRBJ2-1; 12 nucleotides match TRBD1. In germline, CDR1 is MNHEY, CDR2 SMNVEV (reference sequence). The CDR3 loop spans 15 amino acids. The J segment lost 9 bases and the V segment lost 4 bases, leaving 7 bases of the junction unmatched. The CDR3 DNA is TGTGCCAGCAGTTCACCGGGACAGGGGGCGGCTGAGCAGTTCTTC. As protein: CASSSPGQGAAEQFF.

The chain recombines TRBV11-2 with TRBJ2-2; no clear D. V shed 2 bases and J shed 3 bases, with 10 bases lying between them. This CDR3 is built from 15 residues. Germline loops: CDR1 SGHAT, CDR2 FQNNGV. The chain's CDR3 is CASSLLSGYTGELFF. CDR3 nucleotides: TGTGCCAGCAGCTTACTTTCCGGGTACACCGGGGAGCTGTTTTTT.

This clone showed up just a few times. The chain is built from TRBV19 and TRBJ2-7; 8 nucleotides align to TRBD2. The CDR3 extends over 14 amino acids. V lost 5 bases, J lost 2 bases, and 5 bases stayed unmatched. Germline CDR1 is LNHDA and CDR2 is SQIVND (reference sequence). This chain's CDR3 is CASSGTGGAYEQYF. CDR3 DNA: TGTGCCAGTAGTGGGACGGGAGGGGCCTACGAGCAGTACTTC.

The V and J genes are TRBV5-5 and TRBJ1-1; 8 nucleotides line up with TRBD1. With 0 bases clipped from V and 2 bases from J, the junction kept 6 bases outside the gene matches. Germline values: CDR1 SGHKS, CDR2 YYEKEE (reference sequence). The CDR3 spans 16 residues. The DNA for the CDR3 is TGTGCCAGCAGCTTGGCTGGGGGGACAGGTAACACTGAAGCTTTCTTT. Its translation: CASSLAGGTGNTEAFF.

The V and J genes are TRBV5-6 and TRBJ2-1; perhaps TRBD1 as D (5 bases). V lost 5 bases and J 4 bases, leaving 10 bases between the germline ends. The CDR3 sequence is 13 residues long. Per the germline V gene, CDR1 is SGHDT and CDR2 is YYEEEE. In nucleotides, the CDR3 is TGTGCCAGCAGTTACGCAGGGTACAATGAGCAGTTCTTC. This translates into CASSYAGYNEQFF.

Concerning this clone itself: Compared with germline, one end of the junction differs, possibly owing to a read error. This chain joins TRBV7-2 and TRBJ2-7, with TRBD2 matching over 12 bases. The CDR3 is made up of 15 amino acids. The germline CDR1 and CDR2 sequences are SGHTA and FQGNSA. The CDR3 DNA reads as TGTGCCAGCAGCTTAGTGGGGCTAGCGGGAGGGCCCTGGGACTTC. It codes for CASSLVGLAGGPWDF.

This chain joins TRBV5-1 and TRBJ2-1; D gene unclear. The CDR3 sequence is 14 residues long. CDR1 and CDR2 from the germline V gene are SGHRS and YFSETQ. V lost 4 bases to trimming and J lost 8 bases, with 16 bases between them. The CDR3 bases are TGCGCCAGCAGCACCCTAAGTCCCGAACATGAGCAGTTCTTC. This encodes CASSTLSPEHEQFF.

Here the CDR3 reads CASSLGRTGELFF. CDR3 nucleotides: TGTGCCAGCAGCTTGGGTCGCACCGGGGAGCTGTTTTTT. The rearrangement links TRBV5-6 to TRBJ2-2; D is unresolved. Germline lookup yields CDR1 SGHDT and CDR2 YYEEEE. There are 13 residues in the CDR3. V lost 0 bases and J 4 bases, leaving 4 bases between the germline ends.

V and J are TRBV18 and TRBJ2-1, with TRBD1 matching over 7 bases. With 3 bases clipped from V and 9 bases from J, the junction kept 5 bases outside the gene matches. Germline loops: CDR1 KGHSH, CDR2 LQKENI. The CDR3 runs to 13 residues. The CDR3 protein is CASSPPTGREQFF. For the CDR3, the DNA is TGTGCCAGCTCACCGCCGACAGGGCGTGAGCAGTTCTTC.

The chain couples TRBV19 to TRBJ2-5, with TRBD1 identical over 9 bases. The germline CDR1 and CDR2 sequences are LNHDA and SQIVND (reference sequence). J gave up 3 bases and V 6 bases, and 8 bases lay outside the gene matches. The CDR3 runs to 15 residues. DNA of the CDR3: TGTGCCAGTAGCGTCCCGGGACAGGGAAAAGAGACCCAGTACTTC. As protein: CASSVPGQGKETQYF.

This clone was counted between two and nine times. The genes are TRBV10-1 and TRBJ2-2, with D possibly TRBD2 on 6 matching bases. The CDR3 spans 17 residues. V was shortened by 4 bases and J by 0 bases, with 15 bases between the two germline ends. The V gene's germline CDR1 is WNHNN and CDR2 SYGVQD (reference sequence). The CDR3 loop reads CASSGGARPSNTGELFF. The CDR3, as DNA: TGCGCCAGCAGTGGCGGGGCGCGGCCGTCGAACACCGGGGAGCTGTTTTTT.